These 15 T cell receptor beta chains were sequenced from one sample in a study of cytomegalovirus exposure and HLA in healthy donors. TCRdb keeps only in-frame clones here, not all; method: immunoSEQ multiplex PCR. The repertoire holds 200,000 to 250,000 clones, with approximately 80% as singletons. Sequencing was performed on PBMCs. The receptors originated from a woman aged 25 to 39 in good health and CMV-seropositive.

This chain joins TRBV18 and TRBJ2-5, with unresolved D. Per the germline V gene, CDR1 is KGHSH and CDR2 is LQKENI. V lost 0 bases and J 1 base, leaving 6 bases between the germline ends. The CDR3 spans 14 residues. This CDR3 is CASSPPGSQETQYF. The CDR3, as DNA: TGTGCCAGCTCACCACCGGGCAGCCAAGAGACCCAGTACTTC.

This clone was counted ten times or more. Different DNA sequences within this sample yield the same CDR3. The V call is TRBV11-2, the J call TRBJ2-7, with 8 bases that match TRBD1. This CDR3 has 13 residues. Germline CDR1 is SGHAT and CDR2 is FQNNGV. The V gene end was trimmed by 0 bases and the J gene end by 5 bases; junction bases not matched to a gene: 0. This chain's CDR3 is CASSLDRGHEQYF. Written as DNA, the CDR3 is TGTGCCAGCAGCTTAGACAGGGGGCACGAGCAGTACTTC.

The chain recombines TRBV2 with TRBJ2-1; TRBD2 is a possible D gene (5 bases). The CDR3 consists of 17 residues. V was trimmed by 6 bases and J by 5 bases, leaving 23 bases between them. Germline V gives CDR1 SNHLY, CDR2 FYNNEI. CDR3 nucleotides: TGTGCCAGCAGGGCCCCCACGAGCGGTCAAGTACACAATGAGCAGTTCTTC. It yields the protein CASRAPTSGQVHNEQFF.

The chain is built from TRBV5-6 and TRBJ1-1; D uncertain. Trimming removed 0 bases at V and 0 bases at J, with 6 bases between. The germline V gene has CDR1 SGHDT and CDR2 YYEEEE. CDR3 length: 14 residues. CDR3 loop: CASSLVGMNTEAFF. The CDR3 DNA follows: TGTGCCAGCAGCTTGGTGGGGATGAACACTGAAGCTTTCTTT.

The chain has TRBV25-1 and TRBJ2-7, with 7 bases identical to TRBD2. The CDR3 runs 16 residues. Germline-derived CDR1 and CDR2 are MGHDK and SYGVNS. The V gene end was trimmed by 3 bases and the J gene end by 2 bases; junction bases not matched to a gene: 10. CDR3 DNA sequence: TGTGCCAGCAGTGAGGGGGGGGGACCCGCCACCTACGAGCAGTACTTC. Translating gives CASSEGGGPATYEQYF.

The chain couples TRBV18 to TRBJ2-7; TRBD2 matches 7 bases. Germline loops: CDR1 KGHSH, CDR2 LQKENI. V trimming: 0 bases; J trimming: 5 bases; junction bases outside the gene matches: 4. The CDR3 is 14 amino acids. The CDR3 nucleotides read TGTGCCAGCTCACCACCGCAGGGAGGGGACGAGCAGTACTTC. Translated: CASSPPQGGDEQYF.

This clone was seen a few times. The chain is built from TRBV6-6 and TRBJ1-2; 7 bases match TRBD1. Germline V gives CDR1 MNHNY, CDR2 SVGAGI (reference sequence). The CDR3 totals 13 residues. V shed 7 bases and J 7 bases; nucleotides not matched to a gene: 9. The chain's CDR3 is CASTTQGNRGYTF. In DNA, the CDR3 is TGTGCCAGCACTACACAGGGGAACCGTGGCTACACCTTC.

This rearrangement joins TRBV7-9 to TRBJ2-7; D call uncertain. CDR3 length: 13 amino acids. The ends were cut back, 6 bases at V and 0 bases at J, with 9 bases in the middle. Germline assignment: CDR1 SEHNR and CDR2 FQNEAQ (reference sequence). The CDR3: CASRSGSSYEQYF. As DNA, the CDR3 is TGTGCCAGCAGGTCCGGTAGCTCCTACGAGCAGTACTTC. The full variable domain, rest sourced from reference TRBV7-9 and TRBJ2-7, is DTGVSQNPRHKITKRGQNVTFRCDPISEHNRLYWYRQTLGQGPEFLTYFQNEAQLEKSRLLSDRFSAERPKGSFSTLEIQRTEQGDSAMYLCASRSGSSYEQYFGPGTRLTVT.

This rearrangement joins TRBV27 to TRBJ1-1; unclear D gene. Per germline, CDR1 MNHEY and CDR2 SMNVEV (reference sequence). The CDR3 has 15 residues. The ends were cut back, 8 bases at V and 1 base at J, with 17 bases in the middle. This CDR3 reads CASQRGTAKNTEAFF. The CDR3 nucleotides read TGTGCCAGCCAACGGGGTACAGCCAAGAACACTGAAGCTTTCTTT.

The chain is built from TRBV28 and TRBJ1-2; 9 positions match TRBD1. The CDR3 runs 13 residues. The germline CDR1 and CDR2 sequences are MDHEN and SYDVKM. V lost 7 bases to trimming and J lost 5 bases; unmatched junction nucleotides: 5. In DNA form, the CDR3 reads TGTGCCAGCACAATAGGGACAGGGTATGGCTACACCTTC. This gives the protein CASTIGTGYGYTF.

The J gene is TRBJ2-5, the V gene TRBV7-2; 9 bases match TRBD2. Germline-derived CDR1 and CDR2 are SGHTA and FQGNSA. Unmatched junction bases numbered 17, after V lost 7 bases and J lost 5 bases. The CDR3 contains 17 residues. CDR3 residues: CASIPTTLAGTSETQYF. In nucleotides, the CDR3 is TGTGCCAGCATCCCGACGACTCTAGCGGGAACGAGTGAGACCCAGTACTTC. Using reference TRBV7-2 and TRBJ2-5 for the parts outside the CDR3, the full variable domain is GAGVSQSPSNKVTEKGKDVELRCDPISGHTALYWYRQSLGQGLEFLIYFQGNSAPDKSGLPSDRFSAERTGGSVSTLTIQRTQQEDSAVYLCASIPTTLAGTSETQYFGPGTRLLVL.

The V gene is TRBV10-3, the J gene TRBJ1-2; D is unclear. Trimming left V 10 bases short and J 8 bases short, with 17 bases between. Germline V gene data show CDR1 as ENHRY and CDR2 as SYGVKD. The CDR3 runs to 12 residues. This chain's CDR3 is CATPRDTGGYTF. The CDR3 nucleotides are TGTGCCACCCCCCGGGATACGGGAGGCTACACCTTC.

The rearrangement uses TRBV4-1 and TRBJ1-3; no clear D. Per germline, CDR1 MGHRA and CDR2 YSYEKL. Trimming cost V 6 bases and J 8 bases, with 8 bases left between them. The CDR3 is 11 residues long. The CDR3 is CASRTRDTIYF. The CDR3 DNA reads as TGCGCCAGCAGGACCCGGGACACCATATATTTT.

The rearrangement links TRBV7-2 to TRBJ2-1; 7 nucleotides match TRBD2. The CDR3 contains 15 residues. The J segment lost 8 bases and the V segment lost 4 bases, leaving 11 bases of the junction unmatched. The germline gives CDR1 SGHTA, CDR2 FQGNSA. The CDR3 DNA sequence: TGTGCCAGCAGCTCTAGACGGGACTATCTGTATGAGCAGTTCTTC. Translating it yields CASSSRRDYLYEQFF. The full variable domain, in which reference TRBV7-2 and TRBJ2-1 provide the parts outside the CDR3, is GAGVSQSPSNKVTEKGKDVELRCDPISGHTALYWYRQSLGQGLEFLIYFQGNSAPDKSGLPSDRFSAERTGGSVSTLTIQRTQQEDSAVYLCASSSRRDYLYEQFFGPGTRLTVL.

The chain couples TRBV2 to TRBJ2-2; D ambiguous. This CDR3 is 13 amino acids long. V lost 3 bases and J 6 bases, leaving 8 bases between the germline ends. Germline CDR1 and CDR2: SNHLY and FYNNEI. The CDR3 DNA reads TGTGCCAGCAGTGACCCCCGGTCCGGGGAGCTGTTTTTT. Translation: CASSDPRSGELFF.